Below, 2 T cell receptor beta chains from the same sample are listed, as sequenced in a study of long-term antiretroviral therapy in people with HIV. Samples were assayed with immunoSEQ v3.0 at survey level. Repertoires were generated with immunoSEQ multiplex PCR, while TCRdb's copy carries only in-frame clones and drops some. The data show about 30,000 clones, with approximately 78% seen just once and 8.5% to 9.5% held by the top ten. Specimen: unsorted PBMCs, collected 3 years after starting antiretroviral therapy. These receptors all come from a man aged 35 to 55 with HIV.

The chain combines TRBV6-1 with TRBJ2-7; D unclear. The CDR3 loop spans 14 amino acids. V lost 4 bases, J lost 3 bases, and 13 bases lay in between. Germline CDR1 and CDR2: MNHNS and SASEGT. CDR3 residues: CASSVSRQSYEQYF. As DNA, the CDR3 is TGTGCCAGCAGTGTTAGTAGGCAGAGCTACGAGCAGTACTTC.

This chain uses TRBV10-2 with TRBJ2-2; 10 bases map to TRBD1. The CDR3 is 21 amino acids. The junction had 18 bases not matched to a gene; V was cut back by 5 bases and J by 0 bases. Looked up from germline, CDR1 is WSHSY and CDR2 is SAAADI. CDR3 in DNA: TGCGCCAGCAGTTTTCTAGGACAGGGGGTATCTACGTTTGCGAACACCGGGGAGCTGTTTTTT. It codes for CASSFLGQGVSTFANTGELFF.